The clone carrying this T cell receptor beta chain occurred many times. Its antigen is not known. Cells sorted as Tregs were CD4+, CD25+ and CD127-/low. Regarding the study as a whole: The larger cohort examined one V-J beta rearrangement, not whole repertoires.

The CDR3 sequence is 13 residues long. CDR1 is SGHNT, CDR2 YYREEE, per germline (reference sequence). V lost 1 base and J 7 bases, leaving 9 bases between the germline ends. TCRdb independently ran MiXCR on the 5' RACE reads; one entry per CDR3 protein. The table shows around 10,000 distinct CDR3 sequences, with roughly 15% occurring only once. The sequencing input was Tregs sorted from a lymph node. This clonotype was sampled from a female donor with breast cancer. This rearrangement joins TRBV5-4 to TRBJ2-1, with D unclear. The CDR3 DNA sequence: TGTGCCAGCAGCTTGTCACTACAGAATGAGCAGTTCTTC. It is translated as CASSLSLQNEQFF.